This is a list of T cell receptor beta chains from one sample in a study of OX40 agonist ivuxolimab in advanced cancers. Sequencing used immunoSEQ multiplex PCR; TCRdb keeps in-frame clones, though not all of them. The sample has 65,000 to 90,000 clones, roughly 85% seen once. This material consisted of CD4+ or CD8+ T cells sorted from blood, taken in a trial of the OX40 agonist ivuxolimab. The receptors shown here come from an adult with an advanced solid tumor such as melanoma, head and neck, liver or kidney cancer. CDR3s include the opening cysteine and the closing phenylalanine or tryptophan. D genes are given only for firm matches. Size values are once, few and many counts, or a class for expanded clones, and some rows have none.

D gene	clone size	V gene	J gene	CDR3 DNA	CDR3 protein
NA	NA	TRBV9	TRBJ2-1	TGTGCCAGCAGCGTAGAGGAGGGGGGGCTCCCCTACAATGAGCAGTTCTTC	CASSVEEGGLPYNEQFF
NA	NA	TRBV10-1	TRBJ2-3	TGCGCCAGCAGTGATGCCCACCCAGATACGCAGTATTTT	CASSDAHPDTQYF
NA	NA	TRBV7-9	TRBJ1-1	TGTGCCAGCAGCTTAAATAAGTACGGAACTGAAGCTTTCTTT	CASSLNKYGTEAFF
NA	once	TRBV7-9	TRBJ2-7	TGTGCCAGCAGCGCGCCCCTATCGGGGGAGCAGTACTTC	CASSAPLSGEQYF
TRBD1	NA	TRBV7-9	TRBJ1-1	TGTGCCAGCAGTGACCAGGGGGCCTTTGAAGCTTTCTTT	CASSDQGAFEAFF
NA	NA	TRBV7-2	TRBJ1-4	TGTGCCAGCAGCTTTACAGGGATCAATGAAAAACTGTTTTTT	CASSFTGINEKLFF
NA	NA	TRBV19	TRBJ1-1	TGTGCCAGTAGTATAGGGGCTGCCAGGGTACGACGAACTGAAGCTTTCTTT	CASSIGAARVRRTEAFF
NA	once	TRBV27	TRBJ1-4	TGTGCCAGCAGCACAAGACAGAATAATGAAAAACTGTTTTTT	CASSTRQNNEKLFF
NA	few	TRBV14	TRBJ2-7	TGTGCCAGCAGACTAGGACAGACCTACGAGCAGTACTTC	CASRLGQTYEQYF
TRBD1	NA	TRBV4-1	TRBJ2-7	TGCGCCAGCGCGACCGGGACAGGGGGCTCCTACGAGCAGTACTTC	CASATGTGGSYEQYF
NA	NA	TRBV9	TRBJ1-2	TGTGCCAGCAGCGGCCGGATAAATGGCTACACCTTC	CASSGRINGYTF
NA	NA	TRBV9	TRBJ1-4	TGTGCCAGCAGCGTAAAGGGCGCAACTAATGAAAAACTGTTTTTT	CASSVKGATNEKLFF
TRBD1	NA	TRBV18	TRBJ1-2	TGTGCCAGCTCACCGACAGGGGGATATGGCTACACCTTC	CASSPTGGYGYTF
NA	NA	TRBV15	TRBJ2-7	TGTGCCACCAGGATGACAGGTTTCTACGAGCAGTACTTC	CATRMTGFYEQYF
NA	NA	TRBV12-5	TRBJ2-3	TGTGCTAGTGGTTTTTCCACAGATACGCAGTATTTT	CASGFSTDTQYF
NA	NA	TRBV4-2	TRBJ2-1	TGTGCCAGCAGCCAAGAGCCCGGGATGCAGTTCTTC	CASSQEPGMQFF
NA	NA	TRBV6-5	TRBJ2-7	TGTGCCAGTAAGCCCGCCCGAGGGCAGGGCTACGAGCAGTACTTC	CASKPARGQGYEQYF
NA	NA	TRBV11-2	TRBJ2-3	TGTGCCAGCAGCACGGGGATCAAGGATACGCAGTATTTT	CASSTGIKDTQYF
NA	NA	TRBV18	TRBJ2-7	TGTGCCAGCTCATCGGACTTAACCTACGAGCAGTACTTC	CASSSDLTYEQYF
NA	NA	TRBV19	TRBJ2-5	TGTGCCAGTAGGGAAGGGTTGGGAGAGACCCAGTACTTC	CASREGLGETQYF
TRBD2	NA	TRBV11-2	TRBJ2-7	TGTGCCAGCAGCTTCTCCGGGACTAGACGCGAGCAGTACTTC	CASSFSGTRREQYF
NA	NA	TRBV5-6	TRBJ2-3	TGTGCCAGCAGACTAGGTGGGATGACAGATACGCAGTATTTT	CASRLGGMTDTQYF
NA	NA	TRBV13	TRBJ1-4	TGTGCCAGCAGCCCGGGCGAGGGGGCAACTAATGAAAAACTGTTTTTT	CASSPGEGATNEKLFF
TRBD2	few	TRBV11-1	TRBJ2-1	TGTGCCAGCAGCGGGACTAGATTCGATGAGCAGTTCTTC	CASSGTRFDEQFF
NA	NA	TRBV27	TRBJ1-5	TGTGCCAGCAGTTTAAAGGTAGGGGGAGGTCCCCAGCATTTT	CASSLKVGGGPQHF
NA	few	TRBV15	TRBJ1-1	TGTGCCACCAGCAGACCCGGGGACTCTTCCTGGGGGGCTTTCTTT	CATSRPGDSSWGAFF
NA	NA	TRBV4-3	TRBJ1-2	TGCGCCAGCAGCCAAGATCAGGGGCCGGGAGGCTATGGCTACACCTTC	CASSQDQGPGGYGYTF
NA	NA	TRBV27	TRBJ2-3	TGTGCCAGCTGGAGAAACGGGGGTGCCGTGTACGATACGCAGTATTTT	CASWRNGGAVYDTQYF